The source of this T cell receptor beta chain is a study of T cell responses to AZD1222 COVID-19 vaccine. Remarks on this clone: Its antigen is as yet unknown.

Notes on the study in general: Spike regions recognized by vaccine-associated CD4 TCRs spanned the protein, led by 160-218 and 743-854.

CDR3 length: 16 residues. With 1 base removed from V and 9 bases from J, the gap between germline ends came to 19 bases. The germline V gene has CDR1 LNHDA and CDR2 SQIVND (reference sequence). Here immunoSEQ multiplex PCR was the method, and the copy in TCRdb shows in-frame clones only, minus some. The sample yields roughly 150,000 clones, roughly 88% seen once. This material consisted of peripheral blood, taken on day 0 of AZD1222 vaccination. The TCR was taken from an adult in good health. V and J are TRBV19 and TRBJ1-5, with D perhaps matching TRBD1 (5 bases). The CDR3 sequence: CASSIAEGIGGWPQHF. DNA for the CDR3: TGTGCCAGTAGTATAGCGGAGGGGATTGGAGGATGGCCCCAGCATTTT.